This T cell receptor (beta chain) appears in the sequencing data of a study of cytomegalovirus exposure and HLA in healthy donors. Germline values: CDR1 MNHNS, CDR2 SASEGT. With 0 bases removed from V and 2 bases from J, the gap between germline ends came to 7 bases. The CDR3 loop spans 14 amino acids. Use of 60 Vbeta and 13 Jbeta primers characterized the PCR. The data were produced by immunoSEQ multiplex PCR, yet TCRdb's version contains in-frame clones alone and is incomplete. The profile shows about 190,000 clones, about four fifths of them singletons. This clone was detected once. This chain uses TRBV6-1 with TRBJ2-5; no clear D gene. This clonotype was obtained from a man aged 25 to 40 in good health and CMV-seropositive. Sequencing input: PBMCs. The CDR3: CASSEAWQQETQYF. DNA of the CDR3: TGTGCCAGCAGTGAAGCGTGGCAGCAAGAGACCCAGTACTTC.